The 27 T cell receptor beta chains reported below all come from one sample, sequenced in a study of metastatic and nonmetastatic thyroid tumors. With MiXCR, TCRdb reprocessed the PCR reads. The sample holds about 53,000 clones, 20% to 25% seen once. Before thyroid surgery, none of the patients had received any treatment. The sequencing input was blood. These receptors all stem from a female donor with papillary thyroid cancer or a benign thyroid nodule (not recorded which). Some clones in this sample may be carry-over from other donors' samples.

A remark on this clone: With a much larger clone just one base away, this may be a read error. This same CDR3 is encoded by further DNA sequences in the sample. The rearrangement uses TRBV9 and TRBJ2-2; a weak D match, TRBD1 (5 bases). Looked up from germline, CDR1 is SGDLS and CDR2 is YYNGEE. CDR3 size: 14 residues. V dropped 3 bases and J dropped 4 bases, with 10 bases sitting between them. The CDR3 bases are TGTGCCAGCAGCGCAGAGCAGGGCACCGGGGAGCTGTTTTTT. This sequence encodes CASSAEQGTGELFF.

This clone was seen a handful of times. Possible read error: a much larger clone is one base away. This chain connects TRBV12-3 or TRBV12-4 to TRBJ1-2; D is perhaps TRBD1 (5 bases). CDR3 length: 17 amino acids. CDR3 sequence: CASSIGDVRPSNYGYAF. In DNA, the CDR3 is TGTGCCAGCTCAATTGGGGACGTAAGACCCTCTAACTATGGCTACGCCTTC.

The chain uses TRBV7-9 and TRBJ2-2, with D uncertain. The V and J ends lost 5 bases and 7 bases respectively, with 11 bases between them. The CDR3 covers 13 residues. Germline V gene data show CDR1 as SEHNR and CDR2 as FQNEAQ (reference sequence). The CDR3 spells CASSPMMGGELFF. In DNA, the CDR3 is TGTGCCAGCAGCCCTATGATGGGCGGGGAGCTGTTTTTT.

This clone was seen repeatedly, ten times or more. CDR3 amino acids: CASTLGRGQGIGQTEAFF. CDR3 coding DNA: TGTGCCAGCACCTTAGGTCGAGGACAGGGGATCGGACAGACTGAAGCTTTCTTT. The chain uses TRBV12-3 or TRBV12-4 and TRBJ1-1, with 9 positions matching TRBD1. V was pared by 7 bases and J by 5 bases, with 20 bases of the junction left unmatched. The length of the CDR3 is 18 residues.

The sample holds many counts of this clone. The sample contains more than one DNA sequence encoding this CDR3. This sequence joins TRBV20-1 and TRBJ1-1; D possibly corresponds to TRBD1 (6 bases). Germline CDR1 and CDR2: DFQATT and SNEGSKA (reference sequence). CDR3 size: 13 residues. In nucleotides, the CDR3 is TGCAGCGCCCTTCGGACAGCGAACACTGAAGCTTTCTTT. Translated, it gives CSALRTANTEAFF.

V and J are TRBV7-3 and TRBJ2-7; D may be TRBD1 (5 bases). This CDR3 has 14 amino acids. The germline gives CDR1 SGHTA, CDR2 FQGTGA. Trimming took off 0 bases at V and 7 bases at J, with 13 bases between the two ends. The CDR3 region is CASSLTGGAWEQYF. CDR3 bases: TGTGCCAGCAGCTTAACCGGTGGGGCCTGGGAGCAGTACTTC.

Worth noting for this clone: Sequence at one end of the junction differs from germline and may be a read error. The chain carries TRBV19 and TRBJ2-2; D tentatively fits TRBD1 or TRBD2 (5 bases each). The germline gives CDR1 LNHDA, CDR2 SQIVND (reference sequence). This CDR3 contains 13 residues. The CDR3 region has the DNA TGTGCCAGTAGTTACAGGAACACCGGGGAGTTGTTTTTT. Translation: CASSYRNTGELFF.

This clone was seen ten or more times. Other DNA sequences in this specimen translate into the identical CDR3. The chain combines TRBV28 with TRBJ2-7; D unclear. Per germline, CDR1 MDHEN and CDR2 SYDVKM. This CDR3 comprises 13 residues. V was trimmed by 5 bases and J by 2 bases, leaving 10 bases between them. CDR3 coding DNA: TGTGCCAGCAGTACATACAGCACCTACGAGCAGTACTTC. Its protein is CASSTYSTYEQYF.

This clone appeared a few times. The V and J genes are TRBV6-4 and TRBJ1-1, with unresolved D. The V and J ends lost 0 bases and 4 bases respectively, with 9 bases between them. Germline assignment: CDR1 MRHNA and CDR2 SNTAGT. This CDR3 has 14 amino acids. The CDR3 here is CASSDSMVGTEAFF. CDR3 in DNA: TGTGCCAGCAGTGACTCGATGGTGGGCACTGAAGCTTTCTTT.

This clone was seen a few times. A read error may be the cause here, since a much bigger clone is one base away. This chain uses TRBV9 with TRBJ2-5; D is perhaps TRBD1 or TRBD2 (6 bases each). The V end lost 4 bases, the J end lost 2 bases, and 12 bases lay between the germline ends. Per the germline V gene, CDR1 is SGDLS and CDR2 is YYNGEE. This CDR3 is built from 14 residues. The CDR3, as DNA: TGTGCCAGCAGCTTGGGGGGCGGACAAGAGACCCAGTACTTC. Amino acids: CASSLGGGQETQYF. Full variable domain (rest looked up from reference TRBV9 and TRBJ2-5): DSGVTQTPKHLITATGQRVTLRCSPRSGDLSVYWYQQSLDQGLQFLIQYYNGEERAKGNILERFSAQQFPDLHSELNLSSLELGDSALYFCASSLGGGQETQYFGPGTRLLVL.

This clone was picked up many times. The chain combines TRBV4-1 with TRBJ2-1; perhaps TRBD2 as D (5 bases). The CDR3 extends over 12 amino acids. The ends were cut back, 1 base at V and 10 bases at J, with 8 bases in the middle. Germline CDR1 reads MGHRA; CDR2 reads YSYEKL. The DNA of the CDR3 is TGCGCCAGCAGCCAAGGGGCTAGCGAGCAGTTCTTC. The encoded protein is CASSQGASEQFF.

This chain connects TRBV5-1 to TRBJ2-2, with no clear D. V lost 6 bases to trimming and J lost 4 bases, with 22 bases between them. The germline V gene has CDR1 SGHRS and CDR2 YFSETQ. The CDR3 spans 17 residues. The CDR3 is CASTPWCRHASTGELFF. In nucleotides, the CDR3 is TGCGCCAGCACCCCTTGGTGCCGCCATGCCTCCACCGGGGAGCTGTTTTTT.

This clone was detected ten times or more. This sample also contains other DNA sequences that code for the same CDR3. The rearrangement joins TRBV27 to TRBJ2-2; D gene unclear. CDR1 and CDR2 from the germline V gene are MNHEY and SMNVEV (reference sequence). The CDR3 has 17 amino acids. Trimming cost V 0 bases and J 5 bases, with 16 bases left between them. The CDR3 is CASSLSGPSFGTGELFF. The CDR3 DNA reads as TGTGCCAGCAGTTTATCCGGGCCTTCCTTTGGGACCGGGGAGCTGTTTTTT.

With respect to this clone: This sequence may be a read error, since a much larger clone differs from it by one base. V gene TRBV5-1 combines with J gene TRBJ2-3; D is undetermined. The CDR3 extends over 15 amino acids. CDR1 and CDR2 from the germline V gene are SGHRS and YFSETQ. V was pared by 4 bases and J by 1 base, with 13 bases between. The CDR3 DNA follows: TGCGCCAGCAGCCCCTCACCCCCCGGCACAGATACGCAGTATTTT. This gives the protein CASSPSPPGTDTQYF.

This clone was seen repeatedly, ten times or more. This rearrangement joins TRBV5-4 to TRBJ2-7, with D unresolved. V was pared by 3 bases and J by 1 base, with 8 bases between. CDR3 length equals 13 residues. Germline loops: CDR1 SGHNT, CDR2 YYREEE (reference sequence). CDR3 coding DNA: TGTGCCAGCAGCTCACTTGAATCCTACGAGCAGTACTTC. Translating gives CASSSLESYEQYF. Full variable domain (outside the CDR3, taken from reference TRBV5-4 and TRBJ2-7): ETGVTQSPTHLIKTRGQQVTLRCSSQSGHNTVSWYQQALGQGPQFIFQYYREEENGRGNFPPRFSGLQFPNYSSELNVNALELDDSALYLCASSSLESYEQYFGPGTRLTVT.

This clone was seen at least ten times. This chain uses TRBV2 with TRBJ1-1; D not resolved. CDR1 and CDR2 (germline): SNHLY, FYNNEI. The CDR3 spans 13 residues. The CDR3 reads CVKTPDPGGEAFF. Here the CDR3 DNA reads TGTGTCAAAACCCCGGACCCCGGTGGTGAAGCTTTCTTT.

With respect to this clone: One base away lies a much larger clone, so this may be a sequencing read error. V gene TRBV6-2 or TRBV6-3 combines with J gene TRBJ1-1; D is uncertain. The CDR3 totals 11 residues. Germline V lookup: CDR1 MNHEY, CDR2 SVGEGT. In DNA, the CDR3 is TGTGTCAGCAGGCAGAACACTGAAGCTTTCTTT. Translated, it gives CVSRQNTEAFF.

To note about this clone: The junction and the germline gene differ at one end; a read error may be behind it. The chain carries TRBV11-2 and TRBJ2-7; D remains ambiguous. This CDR3 is built from 13 residues. Germline CDR1 and CDR2: SGHAT and FQNNGV. The CDR3, as DNA: TGTGCCAGCAGCTTAGAGTCCGGCTACCAGCAGTACTTC. Translation gives CASSLESGYQQYF.

This clone was observed many times. The chain carries TRBV19 and TRBJ2-5; 7 bases agree with TRBD1. Looked up from germline, CDR1 is LNHDA and CDR2 is SQIVND (reference sequence). This CDR3 is built from 13 residues. Trimming cost V 6 bases and J 7 bases; bases outside gene matches: 8. The CDR3 loop reads CASSDDRAGTQYF. CDR3 nucleotide sequence: TGTGCCAGTAGCGATGACAGGGCGGGGACCCAGTACTTC.

This clone was observed a handful of times. V gene TRBV4-2 combines with J gene TRBJ1-2, with 8 bases lining up with TRBD1. The germline CDR1 and CDR2 sequences are LGHNA and YNFKEQ. The junction had 2 bases not matched to a gene; V was cut back by 0 bases and J by 8 bases. The CDR3 covers 13 residues. CDR3 sequence (DNA): TGTGCCAGCAGCCAAGAATGGGACAGGGGCTACACCTTC. This codes for CASSQEWDRGYTF.

At least ten counts were recorded for this clone. This rearrangement joins TRBV2 to TRBJ2-7, with 7 bases matching TRBD1. Germline V CDR1 and CDR2: SNHLY, FYNNEI. J lost 1 base, V lost 7 bases, and 7 bases had no gene match. This CDR3 comprises 14 residues. The CDR3, as DNA: TGTGCCAGCAAAGGACGGGACAGTTCCTACGAGCAGTACTTC. Protein: CASKGRDSSYEQYF. Full variable domain (missing parts from reference TRBV2 and TRBJ2-7): EPEVTQTPSHQVTQMGQEVILRCVPISNHLYFYWYRQILGQKVEFLVSFYNNEISEKSEIFDDQFSVERPDGSNFTLKIRSTKLEDSAMYFCASKGRDSSYEQYFGPGTRLTVT.

This clone was detected a few times. The chain links TRBV28 to TRBJ2-1, with D unresolved. CDR1 and CDR2 from the germline V gene are MDHEN and SYDVKM. Between the trimmed V and J ends, which lost 1 base and 10 bases, there was a span of 8 bases. CDR3 length: 12 residues. CDR3 loop: CASSLSQLEQFF. The CDR3 DNA reads as TGTGCCAGCAGTTTATCCCAACTAGAGCAGTTCTTC.

This clone was counted at least ten times. The chain combines TRBV6-1 with TRBJ1-4, with D unclear. Germline V gene sequence: CDR1 MNHNS, CDR2 SASEGT. CDR3 length: 16 residues. V was clipped by 6 bases and J by 4 bases, with 18 bases between them. CDR3 in amino acids: CASSDLRGVHNEKLFF. The CDR3 nucleotides are TGTGCCAGCAGCGACTTGAGAGGAGTACATAATGAAAAACTGTTTTTT.

This clone was picked up many times. CDR3 sequence reads: CASSRTGVDTEAFF. The CDR3 DNA reads TGCGCCAGCAGCCGGACAGGGGTGGACACTGAAGCTTTCTTT. This chain uses TRBV5-1 with TRBJ1-1; TRBD1 aligns across 9 bases. Germline CDR1 is SGHRS and CDR2 is YFSETQ. CDR3 length: 14 amino acids. The junction had 4 bases not matched to a gene; V was cut back by 4 bases and J by 3 bases.

This clone appeared many times. The chain employs TRBV6-1 and TRBJ2-7, with 9 bases identical to TRBD2. V trimming: 6 bases; J trimming: 3 bases; junction bases outside the gene matches: 9. The germline CDR1 and CDR2 sequences are MNHNS and SASEGT. This CDR3 is built from 15 residues. Here the CDR3 DNA reads TGTGCCAGCAGCAACCCCATAGCGGGGGACTACGAGCAGTACTTC. Its protein product is CASSNPIAGDYEQYF.

The chain combines TRBV11-2 with TRBJ2-2; D might be TRBD1 (5 bases). The germline CDR1 and CDR2 sequences are SGHAT and FQNNGV. Trimming stripped 1 base from V and 0 bases from J, with 9 bases between. The CDR3 spans 16 residues. CDR3 sequence: CASSLVAGTNTGELFF. The DNA of the CDR3 is TGTGCCAGCAGCTTAGTAGCAGGGACGAACACCGGGGAGCTGTTTTTT.

J is TRBJ1-6 and V is TRBV11-1, with 10 bases matching TRBD1. CDR3 length: 14 amino acids. Trimming cost V 5 bases and J 7 bases; bases outside gene matches: 2. Germline values: CDR1 SGHAT, CDR2 FQDESV (reference sequence). This CDR3 is CASSVGQGNSPLHF. Here the CDR3 DNA reads TGTGCCAGCAGCGTGGGACAGGGGAATTCACCCCTCCACTTT.